This T cell receptor (beta chain) was recorded in a study of blood T cell repertoires in COVID-19. Original handling: Estimation of nucleated cell counts was performed using reference gene primer amplification. Clones were read by immunoSEQ multiplex PCR, and TCRdb kept only the in-frame ones, dropping some. For V, J and clone size, that table is used; D and trimming come from the DNA. The sample includes approximately 30,000 clones, less than 95% of them seen just once. Germline assignment: CDR1 LNHNV and CDR2 YYDKDF (reference sequence). The CDR3 contains 13 residues. The V end was cut by 8 bases, the J end by 9 bases, with 17 bases between.

Material: peripheral blood. The chain links TRBV15 to TRBJ2-1; TRBD2 is a possible D gene (6 bases). This TCR came from a man aged 70-80 years with active or convalescent COVID-19. CDR3 DNA: TGTGCCACCGAGTGGGGCTTGGGAGGTGAGCAGTTCTTC. Amino acids: CATEWGLGGEQFF.